These 23 T cell receptor beta chains originate from one sample sequenced in a study of a mutant IDH1 vaccine in newly diagnosed glioma. Time point given: week 23, last vaccination. The content of each vaccine dose was 300 ug of mutant IDH1 20-mer peptide, and topical imiquimod accompanied it. Sequencing used immunoSEQ multiplex PCR; TCRdb keeps in-frame clones, though not all of them. The table lists about 77,000 clones, approximately 85% of them singletons. The antigens these receptors bind are not known. Sequenced here: PBMCs, sampled from a glioma patient whose treatment included an IDH1 peptide vaccine. Receptors were obtained from a woman aged 50 to 65 with glioma.

The rearrangement uses TRBV28 and TRBJ2-7, with 9 positions matching TRBD2. With 8 bases clipped from V and 4 bases from J, the junction kept 15 bases outside the gene matches. CDR1 MDHEN and CDR2 SYDVKM come from the germline V gene. CDR3 size: 16 residues. The CDR3 loop reads CASVRTAWSGRYEQYF. CDR3 in DNA: TGTGCCAGCGTTCGGACAGCCTGGAGCGGGAGGTACGAGCAGTACTTC.

Only one count was recorded for this clone. The CDR3 DNA is TGTGCCAGCTCACCACCGGGACTCCCCAACACCGGGGAGCTGTTTTTT. The encoded protein is CASSPPGLPNTGELFF. This chain connects TRBV18 to TRBJ2-2; D is possibly TRBD2 (6 bases). Trimming stripped 0 bases from V and 2 bases from J, with 10 bases between. The CDR3 extends over 16 amino acids. Germline lookup yields CDR1 KGHSH and CDR2 LQKENI.

This clone was observed once. The chain carries TRBV7-2 and TRBJ2-2, with 13 bases aligning to TRBD2. V dropped 4 bases and J dropped 1; count of bases not matched to a gene: 3. Germline V gives CDR1 SGHTA, CDR2 FQGNSA. This CDR3 is built from 17 residues. The CDR3 reads CASSSRTSGGNTGELFF. As DNA, the CDR3 is TGTGCCAGCAGCTCCCGGACTAGCGGGGGGAACACCGGGGAGCTGTTTTTT.

The CDR3 region is CASSLAPPQGQETQYF. The CDR3 nucleotides are TGCGCCAGCAGCTTGGCCCCTCCGCAGGGCCAAGAGACCCAGTACTTC. This rearrangement joins TRBV5-1 to TRBJ2-5, with a possible D match to TRBD1 (5 bases). The CDR3 is 16 amino acids. Germline CDR1 SGHRS, CDR2 YFSETQ. The V and J ends lost 0 bases and 1 base respectively, with 13 bases between them.

The chain recombines TRBV9 with TRBJ1-1; D unresolved. This CDR3 has 13 amino acids. Trimming removed 0 bases from V and 4 bases from J, with 7 bases in between. In germline, CDR1 is SGDLS, CDR2 YYNGEE. The CDR3 coding sequence is TGTGCCAGCAGCGTAGGTACTGGCACTGAAGCTTTCTTT. Translated: CASSVGTGTEAFF.

The chain has TRBV6-6 and TRBJ2-1; D is uncertain. The germline V gene encodes CDR1 MNHNY and CDR2 SVGAGI (reference sequence). This CDR3 is 12 amino acids long. V was clipped by 0 bases and J by 9 bases, with 6 bases between them. Here the CDR3 DNA reads TGTGCCAGCAGTTACTCAGGAGCTGAGCAGTTCTTC. This encodes CASSYSGAEQFF.

V is TRBV7-9 and J is TRBJ2-3; 8 bases map to TRBD1. V shed 5 bases, J shed 4 bases, and the junction held 8 bases outside the gene matches. Germline loops: CDR1 SEHNR, CDR2 FQNEAQ (reference sequence). This CDR3 has 15 amino acids. The CDR3 coding sequence is TGTGCCAGCAGCGTCTGGACAGGGCAAGCAGATACGCAGTATTTT. Translation gives CASSVWTGQADTQYF.

This clone appeared once. The CDR3 is CASSPGLVGIQYF. The CDR3 region has the DNA TGTGCCAGCAGCCCGGGACTAGTGGGCATTCAGTACTTC. V is TRBV9 and J is TRBJ2-4; 8 bases are shared with TRBD2. The CDR3 has 13 amino acids. Trimming removed 4 bases from V and 9 bases from J; junction bases left unmatched: 6. In germline, CDR1 is SGDLS, CDR2 YYNGEE.

The chain has TRBV6-5 and TRBJ1-5, with D maybe TRBD1 (5 bases). CDR3 length: 16 residues. Trimming took off 0 bases at V and 9 bases at J, with 18 bases between the two ends. Germline assignment: CDR1 MNHEY and CDR2 SVGAGI. In DNA form, the CDR3 reads TGTGCCAGCAGTTACTCGAGTATTGAGTCCGGGGGGCCCCAGCATTTT. Translation: CASSYSSIESGGPQHF.

This chain joins TRBV28 and TRBJ2-3; 8 positions agree with TRBD2. The CDR3 runs 16 residues. Losses at the gene ends were 7 bases for V and 2 bases for J; bases not matched to a gene: 11. Germline loops: CDR1 MDHEN, CDR2 SYDVKM. As DNA, the CDR3 is TGTGCCAGCAAAGGGTTCGGGAGGGTTAACACAGATACGCAGTATTTT. Amino acids: CASKGFGRVNTDTQYF.

Details on this clone: The junction does not match germline at one end; this may be a read error. The J gene is TRBJ1-1, the V gene TRBV2; TRBD1 aligns across 7 bases. Germline CDR1 reads SNHLY; CDR2 reads FYNNEI. The CDR3 covers 14 residues. This CDR3 reads CASRITPRLTGPRF. The CDR3 region has the DNA TGTGCCAGCAGGATCACGCCCCGGCTGACAGGGCCTAGGTTT.

The J gene is TRBJ2-3, the V gene TRBV7-3; TRBD1 might be the D (7 bases). Germline V gene data show CDR1 as SGHTA and CDR2 as FQGTGA. Trimming shortened V by 5 bases and J by 3 bases, and 18 bases separated the two germline ends. CDR3 length: 16 amino acids. The CDR3, as DNA: TGTGCCAGCAGCCAAATAGGGGGCGCGGGGACAGATACGCAGTATTTT. Amino acid sequence: CASSQIGGAGTDTQYF. Combining the CDR3 with reference TRBV7-3 and TRBJ2-3 gives the whole variable domain GAGVSQTPSNKVTEKGKYVELRCDPISGHTALYWYRQSLGQGPEFLIYFQGTGAADDSGLPNDRFFAVRPEGSVSTLKIQRTERGDSAVYLCASSQIGGAGTDTQYFGPGTRLTVL.

J is TRBJ1-2 and V is TRBV30, with 8 nucleotides matching TRBD1. CDR3 length equals 13 residues. Unmatched junction bases numbered 3, after V lost 2 bases and J lost 4 bases. Per the germline V gene, CDR1 is GTSNPN and CDR2 is SVGIG (reference sequence). The DNA for the CDR3 is TGTGCCTGGAGTAGGGACAGGCCCTATGGCTACACCTTC. It is translated as CAWSRDRPYGYTF. Looking up the rest from reference TRBV30 and TRBJ1-2 gives the full variable domain: SQTIHQWPATLVQPVGSPLSLECTVEGTSNPNLYWYRQAAGRGLQLLFYSVGIGQISSEVPQNLSASRPQDRQFILSSKKLLLSDSGFYLCAWSRDRPYGYTFGSGTRLTVV.

This clone has only a few counts. The chain carries TRBV9 and TRBJ2-7, with 10 nucleotides matching TRBD1. The V segment lost 3 bases and the J segment 2 bases; nucleotides outside the gene matches: 5. Germline V gene lookup returns CDR1 SGDLS and CDR2 YYNGEE. The CDR3 contains 15 residues. CDR3 protein: CASSATGGYTYEQYF. Here the CDR3 DNA reads TGTGCCAGCAGCGCGACAGGGGGCTACACCTACGAGCAGTACTTC.

This clone has only one observation. The J gene is TRBJ2-7, the V gene TRBV7-8; 13 nucleotides line up with TRBD2. In germline, CDR1 is SGHVS, CDR2 FQNEAQ. The CDR3 contains 16 residues. The ends lost 1 base at V and 3 bases at J; junction bases unmatched: 3. The CDR3 region has the DNA TGTGCCAGCAGCTTAGGACTAGCGGGAGGTGTCTACGAGCAGTACTTC. Translating it yields CASSLGLAGGVYEQYF.

DNA for the CDR3: TGTGCCAGTAGTATTGGGTTCTCGAGCTACACCTTC. Amino acid sequence: CASSIGFSSYTF. The chain is built from TRBV19 and TRBJ1-2; D is unresolved. The length of the CDR3 is 12 residues. Germline lookup yields CDR1 LNHDA and CDR2 SQIVND (reference sequence). V lost 3 bases, J lost 9 bases, and 11 bases lay in between.

The chain uses TRBV28 and TRBJ2-1, with TRBD1 matching over 9 bases. Trimming took 6 bases from V and 4 from J; bases not matched to a gene: 7. The CDR3 is made up of 15 amino acids. In germline, CDR1 is MDHEN, CDR2 SYDVKM. In DNA, the CDR3 is TGTGCCAGCAGACTGGGGGACAGGGCATACAATGAGCAGTTCTTC. This encodes CASRLGDRAYNEQFF.

This chain uses TRBV7-9 with TRBJ2-1, with TRBD2 identical over 9 bases. This CDR3 has 16 residues. Per the germline V gene, CDR1 is SEHNR and CDR2 is FQNEAQ (reference sequence). Losses at the gene ends were 5 bases for V and 3 bases for J; bases not matched to a gene: 8. CDR3 in amino acids: CASSPPGTSSYNEQFF. The DNA of the CDR3 is TGTGCCAGCAGCCCCCCCGGGACTAGCAGCTACAATGAGCAGTTCTTC. Based on the CDR3 plus reference TRBV7-9 and TRBJ2-1, the full variable domain is DTGVSQNPRHKITKRGQNVTFRCDPISEHNRLYWYRQTLGQGPEFLTYFQNEAQLEKSRLLSDRFSAERPKGSFSTLEIQRTEQGDSAMYLCASSPPGTSSYNEQFFGPGTRLTVL.

In DNA form, the CDR3 reads TGTGCCAGCAGTGTGGGACATCCCTACGAGCAGTACTTC. Its translation is CASSVGHPYEQYF. This sequence joins TRBV2 and TRBJ2-7, with D possibly matching TRBD1 (6 bases). The V gene's germline CDR1 is SNHLY and CDR2 FYNNEI. The CDR3 contains 13 residues. V dropped 4 bases and J dropped 2 bases, with 9 bases sitting between them.

Written as DNA, the CDR3 is TGTGCCAGCTCACCACCGATTGGAATAGCCGAGTTGAATACGCAGTATTTT. It codes for CASSPPIGIAELNTQYF. This sequence joins TRBV18 and TRBJ2-3; no definite D call. The V and J ends lost 0 bases and 7 bases respectively, with 20 bases between them. This CDR3 spans 17 amino acids. Looked up from germline, CDR1 is KGHSH and CDR2 is LQKENI.

The chain has TRBV14 and TRBJ2-2, with D unresolved. Germline loops: CDR1 SGHDN, CDR2 FVKESK. Trimming removed 4 bases from V and 0 bases from J, with 9 bases in between. CDR3 length equals 15 residues. The CDR3 DNA reads TGTGCCAGCAGCCCGACTTTCGCGAACACCGGGGAGCTGTTTTTT. Translating it yields CASSPTFANTGELFF.

V is TRBV27 and J is TRBJ2-1; tentatively, D is TRBD2 (6 bases). V dropped 4 bases and J dropped 5 bases, with 12 bases sitting between them. Germline V CDR1 and CDR2: MNHEY, SMNVEV (reference sequence). The CDR3 totals 14 residues. The CDR3: CASSYYRGDNEQFF. The CDR3 DNA is TGTGCCAGCAGTTATTACCGCGGGGACAATGAGCAGTTCTTC.

Points on this clone: At one of its ends the junction is not consistent with the germline gene, which may arise from a read error. This chain joins TRBV27 and TRBJ1-4; no clear D gene. The CDR3 is made up of 15 amino acids. Per germline, CDR1 MNHEY and CDR2 SMNVEV (reference sequence). DNA of the CDR3: TGTGCCAGCAGAAATCGGGCCTCGTCGGGTGAAAAGCTGTTTTTT. It specifies CASRNRASSGEKLFF.